A single sample is the source of the 27 T cell receptor beta chains below, sequenced in a study of cytomegalovirus exposure and HLA in healthy donors. The assay was immunoSEQ multiplex PCR, and TCRdb's table has in-frame clones only and misses some. The sample includes some 150,000 clones, 94% seen only once; the top ten take 1.5% to 2%. Sample: PBMCs. The receptors shown here come from a man aged 18 to 35 in good health and CMV-seropositive.

The J gene is TRBJ1-1, the V gene TRBV5-1, with D possibly TRBD1 on 6 matching bases. Trimming took 4 bases from V and 1 from J, leaving 11 bases between them. Germline values: CDR1 SGHRS, CDR2 YFSETQ. The CDR3 has 14 amino acids. CDR3: CASSQQTGNTEAFF. In DNA, the CDR3 is TGCGCCAGCAGCCAGCAGACAGGGAACACTGAAGCTTTCTTT. Supplemented by reference TRBV5-1 and TRBJ1-1, the full variable domain reads KAGVTQTPRYLIKTRGQQVTLSCSPISGHRSVSWYQQTPGQGLQFLFEYFSETQRNKGNFPGRFSGRQFSNSRSEMNVSTLELGDSALYLCASSQQTGNTEAFFGQGTRLTVV.

The chain has TRBV30 and TRBJ1-1, with TRBD1 identical over 7 bases. The V segment lost 1 base and the J segment 0 bases; nucleotides outside the gene matches: 5. Germline lookup yields CDR1 GTSNPN and CDR2 SVGIG (reference sequence). This CDR3 is 15 amino acids long. The DNA of the CDR3 is TGTGCCTGGAGTGGGCAGGGGGAAATGAACACTGAAGCTTTCTTT. Translation gives CAWSGQGEMNTEAFF.

The rearrangement joins TRBV29-1 to TRBJ2-7, with 9 bases lining up with TRBD1. CDR1 and CDR2 from the germline V gene are SQVTM and ANQGSEA. There are 15 residues in the CDR3. Trimming took 1 base from V and 1 from J; bases not matched to a gene: 5. CDR3 sequence reads: CSVEGRGQGSYEQYF. CDR3 DNA: TGCAGCGTTGAAGGGAGGGGACAGGGTTCCTACGAGCAGTACTTC.

The chain has TRBV7-2 and TRBJ1-2; D gene uncertain. This CDR3 is built from 16 residues. The V gene lost 3 bases and the J gene lost 0 bases, with 14 bases spanning the gap. Germline values: CDR1 SGHTA, CDR2 FQGNSA. CDR3 bases: TGTGCCAGCAGCTTCGTACCCGGGTTCTCTAACTATGGCTACACCTTC. It is translated as CASSFVPGFSNYGYTF.

V is TRBV27 and J is TRBJ2-1; 10 nucleotides agree with TRBD2. In germline, CDR1 is MNHEY, CDR2 SMNVEV (reference sequence). The CDR3 extends over 14 amino acids. The V segment lost 8 bases and the J segment 6 bases; nucleotides outside the gene matches: 7. CDR3 bases: TGTGCCAGCCGAGGACTAGCGGCCTTCAATGAGCAGTTCTTC. Translated, it gives CASRGLAAFNEQFF.

The CDR3 is CASSLLTSGGPTDTQYF. In DNA form, the CDR3 reads TGTGCCAGCAGTTTATTGACTAGCGGGGGACCCACAGATACGCAGTATTTT. The rearrangement uses TRBV27 and TRBJ2-3; TRBD2 aligns across 12 bases. V was pared by 1 base and J by 2 bases, with 4 bases of the junction left unmatched. In germline, CDR1 is MNHEY, CDR2 SMNVEV (reference sequence). The CDR3 length is 17 residues.

The rearrangement links TRBV19 to TRBJ2-7; 8 bases map to TRBD1. Trimming removed 3 bases from V and 1 base from J; junction bases left unmatched: 11. The CDR3 loop spans 17 amino acids. Germline CDR1 reads LNHDA; CDR2 reads SQIVND (reference sequence). This CDR3 reads CASSMGGRTGRSYEQYF. The CDR3 DNA reads as TGTGCCAGTAGTATGGGGGGAAGGACAGGGAGATCCTACGAGCAGTACTTC.

The CDR3 DNA sequence: TGTGCCAGCAGCTCCCGAGGTTGGACCCAGTACTTC. Translating it yields CASSSRGWTQYF. The V call is TRBV5-6, the J call TRBJ2-5; D unresolved. Between the trimmed V and J ends, which lost 3 bases and 7 bases, there was a span of 10 bases. This CDR3 spans 12 amino acids. Per germline, CDR1 SGHDT and CDR2 YYEEEE.

The rearrangement links TRBV6-9 to TRBJ2-2, with D possibly matching TRBD1 (5 bases). CDR1 and CDR2 (germline): MNHGY, SVAAGI. The V and J ends lost 5 bases and 6 bases respectively, with 31 bases between them. The CDR3 has 20 amino acids. The CDR3 protein is CASSPKYRGMGQGHPGELFF. The CDR3 DNA sequence: TGTGCCAGCAGTCCCAAGTATCGCGGTATGGGCCAGGGCCACCCCGGGGAGCTGTTTTTT.

This clone was seen only once. V is TRBV28 and J is TRBJ1-2; 7 bases are shared with TRBD1. In germline, CDR1 is MDHEN, CDR2 SYDVKM. The CDR3 runs to 16 residues. V lost 5 bases, J lost 4 bases, and 13 bases stayed unmatched. This chain's CDR3 is CASSAYDRVESYGYTF. CDR3 sequence (DNA): TGTGCCAGCAGTGCCTACGACAGGGTTGAAAGCTATGGCTACACCTTC.

The CDR3 DNA reads as TGTGCCAGCAGTTTCATGTACAGTCAATACAATGAGCAGTTCTTC. It specifies CASSFMYSQYNEQFF. The chain couples TRBV28 to TRBJ2-1; D call uncertain. V was cut by 3 bases and J by 4 bases, with 13 bases left in between. This CDR3 is built from 15 residues. From germline, CDR1 is MDHEN and CDR2 SYDVKM.

V usage is TRBV5-1 and J usage is TRBJ1-1, with D tentatively TRBD1 (6 bases). With 4 bases removed from V and 1 base from J, the gap between germline ends came to 20 bases. In germline, CDR1 is SGHRS, CDR2 YFSETQ. CDR3 size: 17 residues. This CDR3 is CASSPAWTDRENTEAFF. The DNA of the CDR3 is TGCGCCAGCAGCCCTGCCTGGACAGATCGAGAGAACACTGAAGCTTTCTTT.

The chain joins TRBV27 to TRBJ2-4; D possibly corresponds to TRBD1 (6 bases). Trimming pared 1 base from V and 2 bases from J, leaving 9 bases between. The CDR3 loop spans 15 amino acids. Germline V lookup: CDR1 MNHEY, CDR2 SMNVEV (reference sequence). Written as DNA, the CDR3 is TGTGCCAGCAGTTTATACAGGGACACCAAAAACATTCAGTACTTC. This encodes CASSLYRDTKNIQYF.

The V and J genes are TRBV9 and TRBJ2-2, with 8 nucleotides matching TRBD2. Germline V gene data show CDR1 as SGDLS and CDR2 as YYNGEE. The ends lost 0 bases at V and 2 bases at J; junction bases unmatched: 3. This CDR3 spans 16 amino acids. In nucleotides, the CDR3 is TGTGCCAGCAGCGTAGGGAGCGGGAGAAACACCGGGGAGCTGTTTTTT. It encodes CASSVGSGRNTGELFF.

The V call is TRBV6-1, the J call TRBJ1-5, with D tentatively TRBD1 (6 bases). Germline CDR1 MNHNS, CDR2 SASEGT. V lost 6 bases and J 2 bases, leaving 8 bases between the germline ends. CDR3 length equals 13 residues. This chain's CDR3 is CASSRGGNQPQHF. CDR3 coding DNA: TGTGCCAGCAGCAGGGGTGGCAATCAGCCCCAGCATTTT.

The chain joins TRBV4-1 to TRBJ1-5; no clear D gene. Germline V gene data show CDR1 as MGHRA and CDR2 as YSYEKL. V lost 1 base and J lost 6, with 7 bases in between. The CDR3 extends over 13 amino acids. This chain's CDR3 is CASSQVVVQPQHF. The CDR3 region has the DNA TGCGCCAGCAGCCAAGTAGTAGTTCAGCCCCAGCATTTT.

The chain couples TRBV7-2 to TRBJ2-7, with a tentative D call TRBD2 (6 bases). Trimming removed 1 base at V and 6 bases at J, with 19 bases between. Germline V lookup: CDR1 SGHTA, CDR2 FQGNSA. The CDR3 extends over 16 amino acids. CDR3 nucleotide sequence: TGTGCCAGCAGCTTAGGGGGACTCATAGAAGGCGGCGAGCAGTACTTC. Amino acids: CASSLGGLIEGGEQYF.

DNA for the CDR3: TGTGCCAGCAGCTTGGCGACCGGGACAGAAGCTTTCTTT. This sequence encodes CASSLATGTEAFF. V and J are TRBV5-6 and TRBJ1-1; tentatively, D is TRBD1 (6 bases). Trimming stripped 0 bases from V and 8 bases from J, with 11 bases between. Germline lookup yields CDR1 SGHDT and CDR2 YYEEEE. CDR3 length: 13 amino acids.

This chain joins TRBV11-3 and TRBJ2-1; possibly TRBD2 for D (6 bases). The V end lost 5 bases, the J end lost 7 bases, and 12 bases lay between the germline ends. Looked up from germline, CDR1 is SGHNT and CDR2 is YENEEA. The CDR3 length is 13 residues. In DNA, the CDR3 is TGTGCCAGCAGCCGGGAGAGGGGAAATGAGCAGTTCTTC. It yields the protein CASSRERGNEQFF.

V is TRBV29-1 and J is TRBJ2-3; D not resolved. With 7 bases removed from V and 0 bases from J, the gap between germline ends came to 14 bases. CDR1 and CDR2 from the germline V gene are SQVTM and ANQGSEA. The CDR3 loop spans 14 amino acids. CDR3 amino acids: CSGSQRSSTDTQYF. The DNA for the CDR3 is TGCAGCGGCAGCCAGCGCTCTAGCACAGATACGCAGTATTTT.

In its sample, this clone was seen once. The junction differs from germline at one of its ends, possibly a read error. This chain links TRBV18 with TRBJ2-7; possibly TRBD1 for D (5 bases). The CDR3 length is 11 residues. Per germline, CDR1 KGHSH and CDR2 LQKENI. The CDR3 DNA is TGTGCCAGCCAAGATGACAGCCCTATCGAATTC. Translating it yields CASQDDSPIEF.

This sequence joins TRBV5-5 and TRBJ1-5; 10 bases match TRBD1. V was clipped by 3 bases and J by 5 bases; unmatched bases: 11. The CDR3 is 17 amino acids. The germline gives CDR1 SGHKS, CDR2 YYEKEE (reference sequence). CDR3 amino acids: CASSYDVGQGIHQPQHF. The CDR3 DNA reads as TGTGCCAGCAGCTACGACGTGGGACAGGGGATACATCAGCCCCAGCATTTT.

The genes are TRBV28 and TRBJ1-1, with D possibly matching TRBD1 (5 bases). The CDR3 runs to 13 residues. V was pared by 3 bases and J by 4 bases, with 9 bases between. Germline V gives CDR1 MDHEN, CDR2 SYDVKM. Written as DNA, the CDR3 is TGTGCCAGCAGTTTTGTGGGGGGCACTGAAGCTTTCTTT. This encodes CASSFVGGTEAFF.

The V call is TRBV7-9, the J call TRBJ2-7; D gene ambiguous. The V and J ends lost 4 bases and 2 bases respectively, with 15 bases between them. From germline, CDR1 is SEHNR and CDR2 FQNEAQ (reference sequence). The CDR3 is 15 residues long. Here the CDR3 reads CASSSRPVGPYEQYF. In DNA form, the CDR3 reads TGTGCCAGCAGCTCCCGCCCGGTGGGCCCCTACGAGCAGTACTTC.

This chain joins TRBV28 and TRBJ2-2, with TRBD1 identical over 10 bases. Germline V gives CDR1 MDHEN, CDR2 SYDVKM. The CDR3 length is 14 residues. V was clipped by 6 bases and J by 6 bases; unmatched bases: 4. This chain's CDR3 is CASSPDRGAGELFF. CDR3 sequence (DNA): TGTGCCAGCAGCCCGGACAGGGGGGCCGGGGAGCTGTTTTTT.

The chain has TRBV18 and TRBJ2-5; D gene ambiguous. The length of the CDR3 is 14 residues. V was pared by 2 bases and J by 3 bases, with 10 bases between. CDR1 KGHSH and CDR2 LQKENI come from the germline V gene. CDR3 coding DNA: TGTGCCAGCTCACCAGGCCAGCAGGAAGAGACCCAGTACTTC. Its translation: CASSPGQQEETQYF.

This rearrangement joins TRBV5-1 to TRBJ2-7; weak D call: TRBD2 (5 bases). Looked up from germline, CDR1 is SGHRS and CDR2 is YFSETQ. The CDR3 spans 14 residues. Trimming stripped 4 bases from V and 6 bases from J, with 17 bases between. CDR3 residues: CASSTTLEGGEQYF. CDR3 nucleotide sequence: TGCGCCAGCAGCACAACTCTAGAAGGAGGCGAGCAGTACTTC. Looking up the rest from reference TRBV5-1 and TRBJ2-7 gives the full variable domain: KAGVTQTPRYLIKTRGQQVTLSCSPISGHRSVSWYQQTPGQGLQFLFEYFSETQRNKGNFPGRFSGRQFSNSRSEMNVSTLELGDSALYLCASSTTLEGGEQYFGPGTRLTVT.